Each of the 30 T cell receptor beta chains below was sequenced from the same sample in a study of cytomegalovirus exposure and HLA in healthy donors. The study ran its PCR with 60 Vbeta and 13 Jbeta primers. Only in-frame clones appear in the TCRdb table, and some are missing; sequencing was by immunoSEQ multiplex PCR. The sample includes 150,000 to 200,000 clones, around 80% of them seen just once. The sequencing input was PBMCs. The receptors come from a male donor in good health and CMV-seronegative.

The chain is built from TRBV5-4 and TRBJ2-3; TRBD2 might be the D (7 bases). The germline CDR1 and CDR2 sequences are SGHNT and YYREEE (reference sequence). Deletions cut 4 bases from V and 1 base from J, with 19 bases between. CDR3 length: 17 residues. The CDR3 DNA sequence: TGTGCCAGCAGCCTCGGGGGGCGGGAGTGGGGCACAGATACGCAGTATTTT. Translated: CASSLGGREWGTDTQYF.

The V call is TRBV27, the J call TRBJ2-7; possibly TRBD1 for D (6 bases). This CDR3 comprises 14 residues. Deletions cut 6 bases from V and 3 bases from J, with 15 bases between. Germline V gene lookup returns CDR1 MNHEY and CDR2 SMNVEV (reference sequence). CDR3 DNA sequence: TGTGCCAGCAGACCGTGGCAGGGGAACTACGAGCAGTACTTC. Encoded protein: CASRPWQGNYEQYF.

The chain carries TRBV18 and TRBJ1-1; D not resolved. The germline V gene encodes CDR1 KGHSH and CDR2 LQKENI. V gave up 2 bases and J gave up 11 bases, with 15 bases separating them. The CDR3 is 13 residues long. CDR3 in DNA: TGTGCCAGCTCACCAGAGGAGGGTCACTTGGCTTTCTTT. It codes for CASSPEEGHLAFF.

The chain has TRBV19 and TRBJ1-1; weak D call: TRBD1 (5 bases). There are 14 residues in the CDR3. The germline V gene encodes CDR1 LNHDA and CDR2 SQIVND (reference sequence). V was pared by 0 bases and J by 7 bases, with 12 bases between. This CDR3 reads CASSIDLGGLEAFF. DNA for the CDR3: TGTGCCAGTAGTATAGATCTGGGGGGACTTGAAGCTTTCTTT.

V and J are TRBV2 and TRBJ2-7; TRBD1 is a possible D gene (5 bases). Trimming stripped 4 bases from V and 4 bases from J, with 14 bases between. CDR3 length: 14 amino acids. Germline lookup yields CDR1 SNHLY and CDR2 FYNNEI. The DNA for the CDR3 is TGTGCCAGCAGTGGGACACCGACCCCTTACGAGCAGTACTTC. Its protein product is CASSGTPTPYEQYF.

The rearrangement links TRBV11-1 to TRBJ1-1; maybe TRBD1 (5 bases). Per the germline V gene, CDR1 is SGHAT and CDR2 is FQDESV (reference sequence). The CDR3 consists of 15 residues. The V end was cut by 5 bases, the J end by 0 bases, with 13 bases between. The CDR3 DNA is TGTGCCAGCAGCCCCCGCAGGGTGGTGAACACTGAAGCTTTCTTT. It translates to CASSPRRVVNTEAFF. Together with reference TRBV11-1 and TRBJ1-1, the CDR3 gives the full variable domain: EAEVAQSPRYKITEKSQAVAFWCDPISGHATLYWYRQILGQGPELLVQFQDESVVDDSQLPKDRFSAERLKGVDSTLKIQPAELGDSAMYLCASSPRRVVNTEAFFGQGTRLTVV.

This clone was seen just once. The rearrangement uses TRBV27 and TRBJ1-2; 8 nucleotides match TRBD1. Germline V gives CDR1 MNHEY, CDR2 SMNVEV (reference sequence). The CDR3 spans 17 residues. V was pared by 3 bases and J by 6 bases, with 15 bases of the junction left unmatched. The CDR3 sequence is CASSFYPSDRVEDGYTF. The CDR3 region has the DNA TGTGCCAGCAGTTTTTACCCCTCGGACAGGGTGGAGGATGGCTACACCTTC.

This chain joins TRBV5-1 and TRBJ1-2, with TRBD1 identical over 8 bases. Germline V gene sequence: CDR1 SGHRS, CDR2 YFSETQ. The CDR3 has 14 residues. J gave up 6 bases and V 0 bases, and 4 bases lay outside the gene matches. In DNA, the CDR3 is TGCGCCAGCAGCTTGGTCGGACAGGGAAATGGCTACACCTTC. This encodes CASSLVGQGNGYTF.

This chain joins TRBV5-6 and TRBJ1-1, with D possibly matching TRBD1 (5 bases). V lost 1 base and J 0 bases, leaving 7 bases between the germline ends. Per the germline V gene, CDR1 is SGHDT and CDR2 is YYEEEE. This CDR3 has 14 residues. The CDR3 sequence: CASSLQGMNTEAFF. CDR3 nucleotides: TGTGCCAGCAGCTTGCAGGGCATGAACACTGAAGCTTTCTTT.

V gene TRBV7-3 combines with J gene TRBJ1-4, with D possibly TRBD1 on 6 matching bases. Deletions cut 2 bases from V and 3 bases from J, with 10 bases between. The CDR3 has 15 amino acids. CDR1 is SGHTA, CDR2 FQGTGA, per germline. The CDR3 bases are TGTGCCAGCAGCTTAGAAGGGGGTTCTAATGAAAAACTGTTTTTT. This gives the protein CASSLEGGSNEKLFF.

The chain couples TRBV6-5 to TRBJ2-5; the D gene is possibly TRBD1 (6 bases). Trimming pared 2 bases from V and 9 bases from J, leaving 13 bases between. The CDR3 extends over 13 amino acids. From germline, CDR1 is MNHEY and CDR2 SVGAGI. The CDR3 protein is CASSYGGQGAQYF. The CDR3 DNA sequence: TGTGCCAGCAGTTACGGGGGCCAAGGGGCCCAGTACTTC.

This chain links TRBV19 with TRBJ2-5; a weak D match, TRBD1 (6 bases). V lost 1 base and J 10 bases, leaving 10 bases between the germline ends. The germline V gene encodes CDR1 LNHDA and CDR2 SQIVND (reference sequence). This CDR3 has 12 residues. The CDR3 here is CASSIGGGNQYF. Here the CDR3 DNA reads TGTGCCAGTAGTATAGGAGGGGGAAACCAGTACTTC.

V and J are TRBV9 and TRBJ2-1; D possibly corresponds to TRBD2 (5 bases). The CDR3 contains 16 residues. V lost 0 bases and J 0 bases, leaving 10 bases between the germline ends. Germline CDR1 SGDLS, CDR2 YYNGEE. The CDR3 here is CASSVAYRGSYNEQFF. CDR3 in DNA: TGTGCCAGCAGCGTAGCTTACCGGGGCTCCTACAATGAGCAGTTCTTC.

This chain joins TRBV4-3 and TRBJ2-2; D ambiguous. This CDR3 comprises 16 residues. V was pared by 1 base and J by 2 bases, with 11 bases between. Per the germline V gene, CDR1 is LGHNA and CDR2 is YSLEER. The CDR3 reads CASSQVAAVNTGELFF. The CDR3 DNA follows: TGCGCCAGCAGCCAAGTCGCCGCAGTAAACACCGGGGAGCTGTTTTTT.

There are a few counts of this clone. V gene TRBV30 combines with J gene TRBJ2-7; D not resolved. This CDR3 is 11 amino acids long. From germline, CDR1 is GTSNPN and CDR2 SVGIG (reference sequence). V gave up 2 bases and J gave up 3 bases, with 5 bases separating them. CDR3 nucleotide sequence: TGTGCCTGGAGTCATCACTACGAGCAGTACTTC. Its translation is CAWSHHYEQYF.

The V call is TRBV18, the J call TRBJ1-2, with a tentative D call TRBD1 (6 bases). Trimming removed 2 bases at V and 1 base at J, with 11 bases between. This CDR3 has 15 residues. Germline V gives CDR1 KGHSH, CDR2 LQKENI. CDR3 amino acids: CASSPSTGHNYGYTF. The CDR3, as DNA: TGTGCCAGCTCACCATCGACAGGCCATAACTATGGCTACACCTTC.

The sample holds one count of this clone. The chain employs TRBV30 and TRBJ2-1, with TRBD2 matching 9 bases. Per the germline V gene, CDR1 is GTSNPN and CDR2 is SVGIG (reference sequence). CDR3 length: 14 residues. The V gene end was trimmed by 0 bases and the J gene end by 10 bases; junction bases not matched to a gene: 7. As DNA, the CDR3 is TGTGCCTGGAGTGTACGAGCGGGAGGTGGCGAGCAGTTCTTC. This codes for CAWSVRAGGGEQFF.

The CDR3: CASSWTSGRSAYNEQFF. CDR3 nucleotides: TGTGCCAGCAGTTGGACTAGCGGGAGAAGCGCCTACAATGAGCAGTTCTTC. The rearrangement uses TRBV28 and TRBJ2-1; 13 bases are a match to TRBD2. Germline V lookup: CDR1 MDHEN, CDR2 SYDVKM. After removal of 4 bases from V and 2 bases from J, the junction contained 5 bases not matched to a gene. The CDR3 is made up of 17 amino acids.

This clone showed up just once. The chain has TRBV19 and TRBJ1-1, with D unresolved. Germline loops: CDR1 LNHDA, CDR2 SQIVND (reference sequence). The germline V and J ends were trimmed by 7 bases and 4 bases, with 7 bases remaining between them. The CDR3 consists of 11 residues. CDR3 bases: TGTGCCAGTAAAAGCCTCACTGAAGCTTTCTTT. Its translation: CASKSLTEAFF.

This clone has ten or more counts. CDR3 coding DNA: TGTGCCACTAAGGGGGTCTCTGGGGCCAACGTCCTGACTTTC. Translated, it gives CATKGVSGANVLTF. The chain has TRBV19 and TRBJ2-6; weak D call: TRBD1 (6 bases). CDR1 LNHDA and CDR2 SQIVND come from the germline V gene (reference sequence). Deletions cut 10 bases from V and 0 bases from J, with 10 bases between. The CDR3 is made up of 14 amino acids.

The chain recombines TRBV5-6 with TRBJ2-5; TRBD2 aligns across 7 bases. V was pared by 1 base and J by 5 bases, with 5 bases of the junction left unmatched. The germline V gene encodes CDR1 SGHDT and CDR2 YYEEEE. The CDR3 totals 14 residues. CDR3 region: CASSLRAGWETQYF. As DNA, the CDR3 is TGTGCCAGCAGCTTGAGAGCGGGATGGGAGACCCAGTACTTC.

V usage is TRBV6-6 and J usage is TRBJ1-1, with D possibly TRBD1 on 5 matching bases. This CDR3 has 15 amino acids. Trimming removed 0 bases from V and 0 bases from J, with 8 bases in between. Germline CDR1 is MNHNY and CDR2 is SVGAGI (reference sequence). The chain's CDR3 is CASSYSRGMNTEAFF. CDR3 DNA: TGTGCCAGCAGTTACTCTCGGGGGATGAACACTGAAGCTTTCTTT.

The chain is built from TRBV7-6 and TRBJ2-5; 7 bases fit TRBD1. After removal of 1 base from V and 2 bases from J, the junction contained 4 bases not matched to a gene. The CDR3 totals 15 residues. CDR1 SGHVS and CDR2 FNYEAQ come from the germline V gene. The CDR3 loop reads CASSLVGDRQETQYF. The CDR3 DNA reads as TGTGCCAGCAGCTTAGTAGGGGACAGACAAGAGACCCAGTACTTC.

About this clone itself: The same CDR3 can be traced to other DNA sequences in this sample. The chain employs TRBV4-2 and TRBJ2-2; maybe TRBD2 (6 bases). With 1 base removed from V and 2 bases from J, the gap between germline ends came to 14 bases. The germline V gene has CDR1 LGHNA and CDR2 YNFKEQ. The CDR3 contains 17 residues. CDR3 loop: CASSQVSAGGNTGELFF. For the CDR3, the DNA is TGTGCCAGCAGCCAAGTGTCCGCCGGGGGAAACACCGGGGAGCTGTTTTTT.

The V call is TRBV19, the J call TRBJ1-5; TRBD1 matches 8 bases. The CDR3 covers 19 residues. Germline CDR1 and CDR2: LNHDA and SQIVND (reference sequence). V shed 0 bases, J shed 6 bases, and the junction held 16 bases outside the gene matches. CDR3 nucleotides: TGTGCCAGTAGTATAGACAAAAGGGACGCGACAGGGGTAGGTCAGCCCCAGCATTTT. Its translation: CASSIDKRDATGVGQPQHF.

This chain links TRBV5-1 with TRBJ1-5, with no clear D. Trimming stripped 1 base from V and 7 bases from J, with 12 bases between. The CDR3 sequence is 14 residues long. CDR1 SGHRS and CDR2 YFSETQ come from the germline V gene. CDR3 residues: CASSLMGRGQPQHF. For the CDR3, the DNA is TGCGCCAGCAGCTTGATGGGGAGAGGCCAGCCCCAGCATTTT.

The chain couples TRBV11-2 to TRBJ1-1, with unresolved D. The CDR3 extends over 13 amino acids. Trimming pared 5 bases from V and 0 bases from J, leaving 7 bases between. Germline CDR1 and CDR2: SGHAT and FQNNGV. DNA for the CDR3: TGTGCCAGCAGCACTCAGGTGAACACTGAAGCTTTCTTT. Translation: CASSTQVNTEAFF.

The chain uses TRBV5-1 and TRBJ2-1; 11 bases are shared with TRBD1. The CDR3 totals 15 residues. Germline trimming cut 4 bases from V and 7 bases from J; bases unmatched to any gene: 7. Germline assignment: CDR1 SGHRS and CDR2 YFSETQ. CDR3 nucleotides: TGCGCCAGCAGCCATCCCGGGACAGGGGGTAATGAGCAGTTCTTC. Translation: CASSHPGTGGNEQFF.

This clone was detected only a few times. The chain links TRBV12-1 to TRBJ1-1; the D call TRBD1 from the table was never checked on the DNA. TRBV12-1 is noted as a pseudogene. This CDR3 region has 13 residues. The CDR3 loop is CASSRDNDTEAFF. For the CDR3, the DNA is TGTGCCAGCAGCCGGGACAACGACACTGAAGCTTTCTTT.

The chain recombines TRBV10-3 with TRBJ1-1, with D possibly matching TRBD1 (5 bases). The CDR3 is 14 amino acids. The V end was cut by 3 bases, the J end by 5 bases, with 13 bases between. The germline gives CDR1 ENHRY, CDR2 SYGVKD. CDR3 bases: TGTGCCATCAGTGACGGGGGGTCGAGGACTGAAGCTTTCTTT. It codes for CAISDGGSRTEAFF.